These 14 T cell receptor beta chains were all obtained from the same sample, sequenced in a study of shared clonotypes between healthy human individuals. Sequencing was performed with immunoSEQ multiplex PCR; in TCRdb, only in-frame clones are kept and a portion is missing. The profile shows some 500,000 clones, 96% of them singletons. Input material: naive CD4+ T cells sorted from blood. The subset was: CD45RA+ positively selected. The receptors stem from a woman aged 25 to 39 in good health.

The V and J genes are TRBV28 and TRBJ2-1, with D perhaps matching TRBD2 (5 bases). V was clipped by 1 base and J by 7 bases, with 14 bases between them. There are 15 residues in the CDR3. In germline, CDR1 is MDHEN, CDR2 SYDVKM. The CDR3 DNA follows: TGTGCCAGCAGTTTATCGGGATTCGGGGTGAATGAGCAGTTCTTC. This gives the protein CASSLSGFGVNEQFF.

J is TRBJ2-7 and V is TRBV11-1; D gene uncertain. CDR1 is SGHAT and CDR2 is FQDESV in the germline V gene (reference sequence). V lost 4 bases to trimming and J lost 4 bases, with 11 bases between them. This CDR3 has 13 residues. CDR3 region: CASSWSVHYEQYF. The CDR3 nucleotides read TGTGCCAGCAGCTGGTCCGTTCATTACGAGCAGTACTTC.

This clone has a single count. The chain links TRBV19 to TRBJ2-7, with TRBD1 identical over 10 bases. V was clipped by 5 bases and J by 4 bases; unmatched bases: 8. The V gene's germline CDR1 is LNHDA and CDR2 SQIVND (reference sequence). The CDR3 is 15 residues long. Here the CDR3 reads CASSGAGQGTYEQYF. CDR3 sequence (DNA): TGTGCCAGTAGTGGGGCGGGACAGGGGACGTACGAGCAGTACTTC.

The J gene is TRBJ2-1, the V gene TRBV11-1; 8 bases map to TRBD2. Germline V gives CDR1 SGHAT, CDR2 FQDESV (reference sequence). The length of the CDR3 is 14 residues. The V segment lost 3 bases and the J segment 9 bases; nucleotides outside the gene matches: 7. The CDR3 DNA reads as TGTGCCAGCAGCTTCGGCGGGAGGCGCGGTGAGCAGTTCTTC. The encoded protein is CASSFGGRRGEQFF. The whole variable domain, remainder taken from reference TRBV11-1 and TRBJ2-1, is EAEVAQSPRYKITEKSQAVAFWCDPISGHATLYWYRQILGQGPELLVQFQDESVVDDSQLPKDRFSAERLKGVDSTLKIQPAELGDSAMYLCASSFGGRRGEQFFGPGTRLTVL.

For the CDR3, the DNA is TGTGCCAGCAGTGACTCGATCAGGGGCAACAATGAGCAGTTCTTC. It specifies CASSDSIRGNNEQFF. The V gene is TRBV6-4, the J gene TRBJ2-1; TRBD1 is a possible D gene (6 bases). The CDR3 is 15 residues long. V lost 0 bases to trimming and J lost 5 bases, with 11 bases between them. In germline, CDR1 is MRHNA, CDR2 SNTAGT.

The CDR3 sequence is CATSRRDTTYEQYF. In nucleotides, the CDR3 is TGTGCCACCAGCAGACGGGACACCACCTACGAGCAGTACTTC. The genes are TRBV15 and TRBJ2-7, with D perhaps matching TRBD1 (6 bases). CDR1 is LNHNV and CDR2 is YYDKDF in the germline V gene (reference sequence). There are 14 residues in the CDR3. Trimming cost V 2 bases and J 2 bases, with 10 bases left between them.

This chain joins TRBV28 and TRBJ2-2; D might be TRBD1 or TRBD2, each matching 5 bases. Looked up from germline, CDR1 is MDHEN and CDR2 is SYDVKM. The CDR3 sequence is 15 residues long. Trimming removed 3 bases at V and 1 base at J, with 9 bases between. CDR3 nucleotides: TGTGCCAGCAGTTTGGGACCTATGAACACCGGGGAGCTGTTTTTT. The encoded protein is CASSLGPMNTGELFF.

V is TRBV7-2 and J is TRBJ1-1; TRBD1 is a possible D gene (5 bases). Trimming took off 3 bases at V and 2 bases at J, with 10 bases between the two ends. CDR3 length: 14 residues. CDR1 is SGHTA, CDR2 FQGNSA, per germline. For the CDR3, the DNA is TGTGCCAGCAGCTTTGGGACCACAAACACTGAAGCTTTCTTT. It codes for CASSFGTTNTEAFF.

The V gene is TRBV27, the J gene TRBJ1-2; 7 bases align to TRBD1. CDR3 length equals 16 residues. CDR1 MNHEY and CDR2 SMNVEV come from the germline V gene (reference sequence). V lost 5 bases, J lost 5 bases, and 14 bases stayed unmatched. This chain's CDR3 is CASSLSLGGGGYGYTF. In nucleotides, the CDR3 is TGTGCCAGCAGTCTCTCACTCGGAGGGGGCGGGTATGGCTACACCTTC.

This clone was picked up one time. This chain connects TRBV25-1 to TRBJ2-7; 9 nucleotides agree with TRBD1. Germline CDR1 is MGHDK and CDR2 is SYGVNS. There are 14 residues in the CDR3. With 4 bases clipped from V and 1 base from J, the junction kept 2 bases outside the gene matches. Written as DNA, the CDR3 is TGTGCCAGCAGTGGGGGGACAGGGTCCTACGAGCAGTACTTC. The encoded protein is CASSGGTGSYEQYF.

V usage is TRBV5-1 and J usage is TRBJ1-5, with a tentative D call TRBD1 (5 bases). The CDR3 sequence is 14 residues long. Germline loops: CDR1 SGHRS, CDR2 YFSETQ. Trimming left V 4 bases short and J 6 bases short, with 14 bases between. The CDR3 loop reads CASSPVLGGQPQHF. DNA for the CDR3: TGCGCCAGCAGCCCCGTACTCGGGGGTCAGCCCCAGCATTTT. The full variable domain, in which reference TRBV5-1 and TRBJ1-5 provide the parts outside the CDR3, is KAGVTQTPRYLIKTRGQQVTLSCSPISGHRSVSWYQQTPGQGLQFLFEYFSETQRNKGNFPGRFSGRQFSNSRSEMNVSTLELGDSALYLCASSPVLGGQPQHFGDGTRLSIL.

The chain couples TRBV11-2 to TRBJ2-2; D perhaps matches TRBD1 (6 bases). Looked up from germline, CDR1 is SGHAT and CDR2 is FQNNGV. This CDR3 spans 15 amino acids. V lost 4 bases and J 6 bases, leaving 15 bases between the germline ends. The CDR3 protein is CASSSVRGPAGELFF. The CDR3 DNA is TGTGCCAGCAGCTCGGTCAGGGGCCCTGCCGGGGAGCTGTTTTTT.

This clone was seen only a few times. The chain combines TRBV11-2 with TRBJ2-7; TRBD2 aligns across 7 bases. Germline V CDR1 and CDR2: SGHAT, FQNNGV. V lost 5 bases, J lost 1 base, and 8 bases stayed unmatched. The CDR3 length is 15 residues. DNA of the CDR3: TGTGCCAGCAGCCCGTATACTAGCGTATCCTACGAGCAGTACTTC. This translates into CASSPYTSVSYEQYF.

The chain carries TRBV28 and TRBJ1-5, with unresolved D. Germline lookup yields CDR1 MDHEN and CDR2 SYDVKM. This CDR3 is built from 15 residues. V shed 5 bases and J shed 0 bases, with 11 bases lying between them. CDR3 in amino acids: CASSPTPHSNQPQHF. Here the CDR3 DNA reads TGTGCCAGCAGTCCCACCCCACATAGCAATCAGCCCCAGCATTTT.